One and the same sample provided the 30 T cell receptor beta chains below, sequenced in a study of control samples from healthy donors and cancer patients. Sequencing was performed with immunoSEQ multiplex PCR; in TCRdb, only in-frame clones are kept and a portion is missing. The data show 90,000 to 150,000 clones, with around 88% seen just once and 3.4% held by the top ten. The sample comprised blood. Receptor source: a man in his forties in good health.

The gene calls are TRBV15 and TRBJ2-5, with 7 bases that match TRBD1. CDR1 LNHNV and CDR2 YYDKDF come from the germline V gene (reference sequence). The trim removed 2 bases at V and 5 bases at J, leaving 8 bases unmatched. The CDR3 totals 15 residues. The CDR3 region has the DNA TGTGCCACCAGCAGATCGTGGACAGGTTCCGAGACCCAGTACTTC. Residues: CATSRSWTGSETQYF.

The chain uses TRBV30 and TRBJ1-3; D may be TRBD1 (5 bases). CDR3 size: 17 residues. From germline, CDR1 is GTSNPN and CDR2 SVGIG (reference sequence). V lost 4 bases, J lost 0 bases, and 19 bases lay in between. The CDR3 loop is CAWKREGTFSSGNTIYF. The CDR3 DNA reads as TGTGCCTGGAAGAGAGAGGGGACTTTCAGCTCTGGAAACACCATATATTTT.

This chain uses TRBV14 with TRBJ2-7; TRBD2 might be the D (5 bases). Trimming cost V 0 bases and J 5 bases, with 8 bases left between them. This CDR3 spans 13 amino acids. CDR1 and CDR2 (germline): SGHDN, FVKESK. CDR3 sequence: CASSQDRRNEQYF. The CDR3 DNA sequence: TGTGCCAGCAGCCAAGACAGGAGGAACGAGCAGTACTTC.

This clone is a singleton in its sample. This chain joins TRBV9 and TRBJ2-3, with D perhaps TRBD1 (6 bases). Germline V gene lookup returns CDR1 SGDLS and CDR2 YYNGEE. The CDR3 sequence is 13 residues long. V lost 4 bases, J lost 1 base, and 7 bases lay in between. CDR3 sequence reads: CASSPGGTDTQYF. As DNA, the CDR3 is TGTGCCAGCAGCCCAGGGGGCACAGATACGCAGTATTTT. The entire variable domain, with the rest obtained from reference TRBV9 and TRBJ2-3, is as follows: DSGVTQTPKHLITATGQRVTLRCSPRSGDLSVYWYQQSLDQGLQFLIQYYNGEERAKGNILERFSAQQFPDLHSELNLSSLELGDSALYFCASSPGGTDTQYFGPGTRLTVL.

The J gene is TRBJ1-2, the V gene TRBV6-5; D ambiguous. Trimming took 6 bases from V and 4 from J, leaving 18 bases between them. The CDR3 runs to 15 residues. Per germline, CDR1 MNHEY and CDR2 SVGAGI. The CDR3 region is CASSRYLGSGYGYTF. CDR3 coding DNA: TGTGCCAGCAGCCGATACCTGGGCTCCGGCTATGGCTACACCTTC.

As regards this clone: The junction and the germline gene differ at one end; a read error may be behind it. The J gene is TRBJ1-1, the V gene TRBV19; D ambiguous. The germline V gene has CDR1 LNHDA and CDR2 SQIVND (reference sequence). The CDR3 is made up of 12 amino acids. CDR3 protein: CASRIGRNEAFF. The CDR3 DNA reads TGTGCCAGTAGAATAGGGCGTAATGAAGCTTTCTTT.

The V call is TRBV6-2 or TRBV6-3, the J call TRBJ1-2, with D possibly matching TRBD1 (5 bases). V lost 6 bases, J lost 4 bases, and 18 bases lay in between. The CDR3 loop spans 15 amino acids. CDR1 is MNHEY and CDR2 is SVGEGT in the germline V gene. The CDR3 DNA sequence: TGTGCCAGCAGCGACAAGGTGCTGGGGGGCTATGGCTACACCTTC. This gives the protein CASSDKVLGGYGYTF.

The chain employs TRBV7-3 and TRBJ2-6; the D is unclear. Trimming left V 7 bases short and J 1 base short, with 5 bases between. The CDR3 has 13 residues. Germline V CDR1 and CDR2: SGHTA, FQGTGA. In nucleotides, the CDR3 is TGTGCCAGCAAACGTTCTGGGGCCAACGTCCTGACTTTC. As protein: CASKRSGANVLTF.

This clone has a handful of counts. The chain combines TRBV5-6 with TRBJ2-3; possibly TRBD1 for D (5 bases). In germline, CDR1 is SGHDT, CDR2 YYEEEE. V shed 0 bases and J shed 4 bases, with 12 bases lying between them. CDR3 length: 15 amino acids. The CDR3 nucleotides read TGTGCCAGCAGCTTGGGACAGACCGCCGCAGATACGCAGTATTTT. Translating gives CASSLGQTAADTQYF.

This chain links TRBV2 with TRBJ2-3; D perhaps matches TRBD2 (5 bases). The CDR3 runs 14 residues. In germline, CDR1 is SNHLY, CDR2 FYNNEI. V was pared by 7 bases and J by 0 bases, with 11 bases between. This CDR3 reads CASKLDTSTDTQYF. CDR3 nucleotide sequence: TGTGCCAGCAAACTAGATACTAGCACAGATACGCAGTATTTT.

CDR3 sequence reads: CSASPSTSGNTIYF. The CDR3 nucleotides read TGCAGTGCTAGTCCTTCGACTTCTGGAAACACCATATATTTT. The gene calls are TRBV20-1 and TRBJ1-3, with unresolved D. This CDR3 spans 14 amino acids. The V end was cut by 3 bases, the J end by 1 base, with 10 bases between. CDR1 is DFQATT, CDR2 SNEGSKA, per germline (reference sequence).

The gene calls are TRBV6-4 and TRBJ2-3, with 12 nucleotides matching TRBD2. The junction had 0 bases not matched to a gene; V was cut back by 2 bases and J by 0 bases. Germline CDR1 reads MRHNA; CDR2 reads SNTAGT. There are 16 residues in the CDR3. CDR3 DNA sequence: TGTGCCAGCAGTGACGGGACTAGCGGGAGCACAGATACGCAGTATTTT. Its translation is CASSDGTSGSTDTQYF.

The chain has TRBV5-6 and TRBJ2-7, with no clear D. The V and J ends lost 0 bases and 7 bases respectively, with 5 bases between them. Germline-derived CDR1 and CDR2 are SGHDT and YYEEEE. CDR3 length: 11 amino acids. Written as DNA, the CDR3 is TGTGCCAGCAGCTTGGAGGGAGAGCAGTACTTC. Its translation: CASSLEGEQYF.

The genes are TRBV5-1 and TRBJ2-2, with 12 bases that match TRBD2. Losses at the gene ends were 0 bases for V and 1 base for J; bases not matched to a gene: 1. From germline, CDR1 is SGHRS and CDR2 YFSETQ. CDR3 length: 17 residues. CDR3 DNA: TGCGCCAGCAGCTTGGGGGGACTAGCGGGGAACACCGGGGAGCTGTTTTTT. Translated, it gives CASSLGGLAGNTGELFF.

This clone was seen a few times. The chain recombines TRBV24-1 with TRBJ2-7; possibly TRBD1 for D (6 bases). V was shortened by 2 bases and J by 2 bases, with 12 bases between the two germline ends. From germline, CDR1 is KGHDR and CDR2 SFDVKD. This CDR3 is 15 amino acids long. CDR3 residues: CATSDSRQVTYEQYF. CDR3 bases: TGTGCCACCAGTGATTCTAGACAGGTGACCTACGAGCAGTACTTC.

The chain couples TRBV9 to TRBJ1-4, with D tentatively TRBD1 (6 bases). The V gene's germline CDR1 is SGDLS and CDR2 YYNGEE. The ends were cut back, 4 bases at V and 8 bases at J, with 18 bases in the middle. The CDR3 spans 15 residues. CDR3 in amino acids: CASSPRGGGGEKLFF. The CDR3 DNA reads TGTGCCAGCAGCCCCCGAGGGGGTGGGGGGGAAAAACTGTTTTTT.

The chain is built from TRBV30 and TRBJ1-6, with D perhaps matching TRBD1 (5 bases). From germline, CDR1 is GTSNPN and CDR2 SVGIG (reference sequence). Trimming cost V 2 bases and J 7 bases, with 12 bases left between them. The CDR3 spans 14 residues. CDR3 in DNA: TGTGCCTGGAGTTCCATACCAGGGAATTCACCCCTCCACTTT. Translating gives CAWSSIPGNSPLHF.

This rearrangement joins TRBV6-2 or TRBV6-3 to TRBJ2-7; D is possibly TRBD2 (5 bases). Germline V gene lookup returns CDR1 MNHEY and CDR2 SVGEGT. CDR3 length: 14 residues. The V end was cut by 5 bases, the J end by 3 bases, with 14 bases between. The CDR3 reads CASSPYGVGYEQYF. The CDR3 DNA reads TGTGCCAGCAGTCCATACGGGGTAGGCTACGAGCAGTACTTC.

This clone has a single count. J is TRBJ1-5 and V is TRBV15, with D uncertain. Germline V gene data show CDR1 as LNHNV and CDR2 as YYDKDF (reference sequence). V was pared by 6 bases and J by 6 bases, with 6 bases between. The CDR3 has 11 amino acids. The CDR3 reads CATRSGQPQHF. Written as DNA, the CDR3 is TGTGCCACCAGGTCAGGTCAGCCCCAGCATTTT.

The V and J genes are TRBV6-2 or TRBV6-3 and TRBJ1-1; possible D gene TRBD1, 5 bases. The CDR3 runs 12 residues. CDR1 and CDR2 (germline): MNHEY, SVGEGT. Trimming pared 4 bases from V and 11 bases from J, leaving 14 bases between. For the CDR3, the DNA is TGTGCCAGCAGTTTTTTGGGGGGAGCCGCTTTCTTT. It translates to CASSFLGGAAFF.

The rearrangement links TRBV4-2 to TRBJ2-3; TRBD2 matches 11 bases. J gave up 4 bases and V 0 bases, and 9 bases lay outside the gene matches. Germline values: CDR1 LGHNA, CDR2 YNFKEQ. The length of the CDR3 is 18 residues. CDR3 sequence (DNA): TGTGCCAGCAGCCAAGACCGAGCTAGCGGGGGGACCTCAGATACGCAGTATTTT. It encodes CASSQDRASGGTSDTQYF.

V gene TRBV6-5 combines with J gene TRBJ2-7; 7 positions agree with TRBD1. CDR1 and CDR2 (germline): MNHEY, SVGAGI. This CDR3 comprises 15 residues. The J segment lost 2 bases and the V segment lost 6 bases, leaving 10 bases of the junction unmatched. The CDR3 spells CASSHLRQGAYEQYF. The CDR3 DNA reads TGTGCCAGCAGCCATTTGAGACAGGGTGCCTACGAGCAGTACTTC.

CDR3 in amino acids: CASSLGGTQYF. In DNA, the CDR3 is TGTGCCAGCAGTCTTGGGGGTACGCAGTATTTT. The V call is TRBV12-3 or TRBV12-4, the J call TRBJ2-3; D may be TRBD1 or TRBD2 (5 bases each). V was trimmed by 5 bases and J by 8 bases, leaving 8 bases between them. CDR3 length equals 11 residues.

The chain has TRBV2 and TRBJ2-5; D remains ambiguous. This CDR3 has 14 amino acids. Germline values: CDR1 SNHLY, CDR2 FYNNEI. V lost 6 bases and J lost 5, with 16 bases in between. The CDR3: CASSDVVGLETQYF. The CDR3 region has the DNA TGTGCCAGCAGCGACGTTGTTGGGTTGGAGACCCAGTACTTC.

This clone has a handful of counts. CDR3: CASSPGTGGSHSNQPQHF. DNA for the CDR3: TGTGCCAGCAGCCCAGGGACAGGGGGATCCCATAGCAATCAGCCCCAGCATTTT. The rearrangement joins TRBV5-5 to TRBJ1-5; 11 bases map to TRBD1. V lost 4 bases, J lost 0 bases, and 9 bases stayed unmatched. CDR1 and CDR2 (germline): SGHKS, YYEKEE (reference sequence). This CDR3 region has 18 residues.

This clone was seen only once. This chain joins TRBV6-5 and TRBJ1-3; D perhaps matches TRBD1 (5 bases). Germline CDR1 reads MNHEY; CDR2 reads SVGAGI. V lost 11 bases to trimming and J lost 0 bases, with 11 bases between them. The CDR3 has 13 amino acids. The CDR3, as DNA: TGTGCCGTGGGGGAAAACTCTGGAAACACCATATATTTT. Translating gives CAVGENSGNTIYF.

CDR3 sequence (DNA): TGTGCCAGCGCGAGGGGACAGGGGAAGGATGGCTACACCTTC. Its protein is CASARGQGKDGYTF. The rearrangement links TRBV7-9 to TRBJ1-2, with TRBD1 matching over 10 bases. This CDR3 is 14 amino acids long. The trim removed 8 bases at V and 6 bases at J, leaving 9 bases unmatched. Germline V lookup: CDR1 SEHNR, CDR2 FQNEAQ (reference sequence). Supplemented by reference TRBV7-9 and TRBJ1-2, the full variable domain reads DTGVSQNPRHKITKRGQNVTFRCDPISEHNRLYWYRQTLGQGPEFLTYFQNEAQLEKSRLLSDRFSAERPKGSFSTLEIQRTEQGDSAMYLCASARGQGKDGYTFGSGTRLTVV.

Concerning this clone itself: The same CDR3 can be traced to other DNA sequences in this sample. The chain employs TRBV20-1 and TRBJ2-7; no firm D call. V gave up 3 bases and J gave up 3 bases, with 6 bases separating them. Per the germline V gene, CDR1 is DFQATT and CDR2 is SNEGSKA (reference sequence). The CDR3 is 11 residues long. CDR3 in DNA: TGCAGTGCTAGGGAAGTCTACGAGCAGTACTTC. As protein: CSAREVYEQYF.

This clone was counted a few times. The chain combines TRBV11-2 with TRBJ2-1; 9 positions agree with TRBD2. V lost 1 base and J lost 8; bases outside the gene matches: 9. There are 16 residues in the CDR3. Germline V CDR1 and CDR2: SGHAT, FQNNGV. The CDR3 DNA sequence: TGTGCCAGCAGCTTAGGTCTGCGGGGGGGCCGGGATGAGCAGTTCTTC. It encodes CASSLGLRGGRDEQFF.

The chain's CDR3 is CASTDDAATGKRGGGTDTQYF. The CDR3 nucleotides are TGCGCCAGCACTGACGACGCCGCGACAGGGAAGAGGGGTGGTGGCACAGATACGCAGTATTTT. The V and J genes are TRBV10-2 and TRBJ2-3, with 7 bases fitting TRBD1. The CDR3 covers 21 residues. Germline CDR1 and CDR2: WSHSY and SAAADI. J was trimmed by 1 base and V by 7 bases; bases with no gene match: 26.